The sequence of this TCR beta chain was determined in a study of blood T cell repertoires in COVID-19 (dated by TCRdb to 2020 to 2022). Broadly, across the study: The collaborator samples originated in the United States, Italy and Spain and spanned the acute and convalescent phases of COVID-19. The material from the prospective study consisted of cDNA or gDNA derived from T cells, B-cell-depleted T cells, or PBMCs. The dataset comprised deeply sampled blood TCRbeta repertoires from subjects exposed to, actively infected with, or recovered from COVID-19. A freely available public database, intended as a resource for researchers studying the immune response to SARS-CoV-2, is where the repertoires were released. The samples were drawn from two sources: the first 160 participants of the ongoing ImmuneRACE study, and approximately 1,300 subjects contributed by 6 global collaborators. Sample metadata almost always included a de-identified subject ID, COVID-19 status, age in years and sex. Where available, HLA class I and class II types were obtained from metadata supplied by the sample provider rather than from assay-based typing.

Reading the germline V gene (reference sequence) gives CDR1 MNHEY and CDR2 SMNVEV. Trimming costs V 5 bases and J 7 bases, and their ends lie 15 bases apart. The CDR3 holds 15 amino acids from the cysteine to the phenylalanine. The CDR3 DNA has 45 bases and is translated from base 1. For this clone: Its recognized antigen is unknown. Base-call qualities are not available, and no considerably larger clone is one nucleotide away.

Collaborating institutions collected whole blood in K2EDTA tubes following their own protocols. For TCRbeta analysis, collaborators shipped samples in one of three forms: frozen whole blood, isolated PBMCs, or DNA extracted from either of those sample types. The immunoSEQ Assay, a bias-controlled multiplex PCR, was used to amplify TCRbeta CDR3 regions from genomic DNA. Regarding the original processing steps: The number of nucleated cells in each sample was estimated by amplification of reference gene primers within the assay. To quantify the absolute abundance of each unique TCRbeta CDR3 rearrangement, sequence reads were collapsed and filtered. Productive Simpson clonality was computed per sample as the square root of Simpson's diversity index over productive rearrangements. Not all clones reach the TCRdb copy of this immuneACCESS table, which keeps in-frame sequences only. Checked studies attribute under half of the gap to unresolved V genes and leave the rest unexplained. The V and J calls and the clone size are those of that table, but D and trimming were determined from the DNA. This sample is represented by more than 65,000 clones; 87% of them were singletons. The top ten clonotypes cover around 6.7% of the sample.

The research as a whole found: How much clinical and demographic metadata was included differed by source and by participant, and the metadata was provided uncurated.

The clonotype was recovered from a woman between 50 and 59 years old with acute or convalescent COVID-19. The sequencing input was peripheral blood. The chain uses TRBV27 and TRBJ1-6; the D gene remains uncertain. The DNA is TGTGCCAGCAGTCCAGACGGGGTTAGGAATTCACCCCTCCACTTT. It is translated as CASSPDGVRNSPLHF.